The 9 T cell receptor beta chains below come from one sample, sequenced in a study of blood T cell repertoires in COVID-19. The protocol was immunoSEQ multiplex PCR, while the TCRdb copy is restricted to in-frame clones and leaves out a portion. Of some 78,000 clones listed, 90% are singletons. Sequencing was performed on peripheral blood. The receptors here all came from a woman aged 45-59 years in a cohort sampled during active COVID-19.

The chain couples TRBV30 to TRBJ2-6; D possibly corresponds to TRBD2 (5 bases). The V gene lost 0 bases and the J gene lost 4 bases, with 13 bases spanning the gap. CDR1 and CDR2 from the germline V gene are GTSNPN and SVGIG (reference sequence). This CDR3 region has 16 residues. The CDR3 bases are TGTGCCTGGAGTGTAGACTCGACGGGAGGGGCCAACGTCCTGACTTTC. As protein: CAWSVDSTGGANVLTF.

This clone was seen just once. The gene calls are TRBV28 and TRBJ2-1, with D perhaps TRBD1 (5 bases). CDR3 size: 18 residues. Trimming took 3 bases from V and 4 from J, leaving 22 bases between them. Germline V gives CDR1 MDHEN, CDR2 SYDVKM. The CDR3 sequence is CASSLSPSSFDSYNEQFF. The CDR3 nucleotides read TGTGCCAGCAGTTTGTCCCCCTCATCGTTCGACAGTTACAATGAGCAGTTCTTC.

V usage is TRBV10-1 and J usage is TRBJ2-1; 12 nucleotides agree with TRBD2. V lost 4 bases to trimming and J lost 9 bases; unmatched junction nucleotides: 7. The CDR3 is made up of 15 amino acids. CDR1 is WNHNN, CDR2 SYGVQD, per germline (reference sequence). CDR3 coding DNA: TGCGCCAGCAGTGGGCTAGCGGGAGGGCGGGGTGAGCAGTTCTTC. Protein product: CASSGLAGGRGEQFF.

The rearrangement links TRBV27 to TRBJ1-1; D might be TRBD1 (6 bases). The V gene lost 6 bases and the J gene lost 6 bases, with 17 bases spanning the gap. This CDR3 region has 14 residues. CDR1 and CDR2 from the germline V gene are MNHEY and SMNVEV (reference sequence). The CDR3 sequence is CASRGQGGLAEAFF. CDR3 nucleotides: TGTGCCAGCAGGGGTCAAGGGGGATTGGCTGAAGCTTTCTTT.

V and J are TRBV2 and TRBJ2-7; D gene uncertain. The CDR3 totals 11 residues. From germline, CDR1 is SNHLY and CDR2 FYNNEI. Trimming shortened V by 7 bases and J by 1 base, and 5 bases separated the two germline ends. CDR3 residues: CASTLSYEQYF. The CDR3 bases are TGTGCCAGCACCCTGTCCTACGAGCAGTACTTC.

This clone was recorded once. This chain links TRBV27 with TRBJ2-1, with D tentatively TRBD1 (5 bases). There are 13 residues in the CDR3. V gave up 6 bases and J gave up 6 bases, with 12 bases separating them. Germline lookup yields CDR1 MNHEY and CDR2 SMNVEV (reference sequence). CDR3 bases: TGTGCCAGCAGCTCCCTGGACATCAATGAGCAGTTCTTC. This encodes CASSSLDINEQFF.

The V call is TRBV6-5, the J call TRBJ1-2; no clear D gene. Germline V CDR1 and CDR2: MNHEY, SVGAGI. V shed 10 bases and J shed 2 bases, with 20 bases lying between them. This CDR3 has 15 amino acids. The CDR3 loop is CATKRHLPSNYGYTF. The CDR3 DNA is TGTGCCACCAAGAGACACCTTCCTTCAAACTATGGCTACACCTTC.

This sequence joins TRBV12-3 or TRBV12-4 and TRBJ1-1, with a weak D call TRBD1 (6 bases). V was cut by 7 bases and J by 5 bases, with 14 bases left in between. This CDR3 comprises 13 residues. This CDR3 reads CASTWTDATEAFF. The CDR3 DNA reads as TGTGCCAGCACCTGGACAGACGCGACTGAAGCTTTCTTT.

For this clone: At one end the junction does not follow the germline gene, possibly because of a read error. Other DNA sequences of this sample code for an identical CDR3. This chain joins TRBV28 and TRBJ1-5; 7 bases fit TRBD1. The CDR3 contains 13 residues. Germline V CDR1 and CDR2: MDHEN, SYDVKM. As DNA, the CDR3 is TGTGCCAGCAGTGGACAGGCAGCCCAGCCCCAACATTTT. The encoded protein is CASSGQAAQPQHF.